This TCR beta chain came from a study of T-cell reconstitution after alpha-beta-depleted transplantation in children. This clonotype turned up a few times. Its antigen is still unknown. Overall study results and limits: Newly produced T cells mostly provided counts and TCRbeta diversity after one year, as hyperexpanded clones declined. Expanded graft clones, several hundred of them, were reportedly the source of alpha-beta T cells about two months after transplant. It was surviving recipient T cells and thymic progenitors that gave some patients high TCRbeta diversity at day 60.

The CDR3 consists of 15 residues. The ends lost 4 bases at V and 8 bases at J; junction bases unmatched: 10. Germline-derived CDR1 and CDR2 are SGHTA and FQGNSA. TCRbeta library construction was performed incorporating unique molecular identifiers. TCRdb recomputed calls from the PCR reads with MiXCR, one row per CDR3 protein. The sample has approximately 150,000 distinct CDR3 sequences; about 8.8% are singletons. The chain is built from TRBV7-2 and TRBJ2-1; 8 nucleotides align to TRBD2. Sequenced material: PBMCs, mostly from graft donor cells, taken 180 days after TCRalphabeta/CD19-depleted stem cell transplant. The clonotype was recovered from a female patient between 2 and 15 years old who had a stem cell transplant for congenital amegakaryocytic thrombocytopenia, so the T cells may come from the graft donor. The CDR3 DNA reads TGTGCCAGCAGCTCAGGCCTGAGCGGGAGCGATGAGCAGTTCTTC. Its protein product is CASSSGLSGSDEQFF. Variable domain in full (rest from reference TRBV7-2 and TRBJ2-1): GAGVSQSPSNKVTEKGKDVELRCDPISGHTALYWYRQSLGQGLEFLIYFQGNSAPDKSGLPSDRFSAERTGGSVSTLTIQRTQQEDSAVYLCASSSGLSGSDEQFFGPGTRLTVL.